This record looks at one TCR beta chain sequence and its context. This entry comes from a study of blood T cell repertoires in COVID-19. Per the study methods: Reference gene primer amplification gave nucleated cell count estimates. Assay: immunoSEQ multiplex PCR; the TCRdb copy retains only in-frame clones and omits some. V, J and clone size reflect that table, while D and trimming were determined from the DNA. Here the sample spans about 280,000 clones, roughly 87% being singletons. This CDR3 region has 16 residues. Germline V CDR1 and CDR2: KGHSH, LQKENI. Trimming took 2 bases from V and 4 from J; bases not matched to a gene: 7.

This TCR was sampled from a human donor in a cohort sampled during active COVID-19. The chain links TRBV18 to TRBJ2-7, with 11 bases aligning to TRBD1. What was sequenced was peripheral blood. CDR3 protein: CASSPTPDRGLYEQYF. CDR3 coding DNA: TGTGCCAGCTCACCAACACCGGACAGGGGGCTATACGAGCAGTACTTC.